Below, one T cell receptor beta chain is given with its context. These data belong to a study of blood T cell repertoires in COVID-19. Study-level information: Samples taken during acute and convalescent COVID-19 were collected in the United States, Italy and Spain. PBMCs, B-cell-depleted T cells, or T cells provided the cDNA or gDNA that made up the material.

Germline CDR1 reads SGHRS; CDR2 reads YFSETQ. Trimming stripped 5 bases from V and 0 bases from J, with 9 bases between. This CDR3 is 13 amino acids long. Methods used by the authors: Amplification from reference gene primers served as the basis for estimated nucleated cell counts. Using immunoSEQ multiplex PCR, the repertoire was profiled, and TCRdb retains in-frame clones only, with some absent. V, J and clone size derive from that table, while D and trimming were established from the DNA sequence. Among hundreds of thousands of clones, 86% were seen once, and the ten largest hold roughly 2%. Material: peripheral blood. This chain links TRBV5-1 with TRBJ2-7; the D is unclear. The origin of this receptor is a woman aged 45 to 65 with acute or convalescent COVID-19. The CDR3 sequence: CASRPGTSYEQYF. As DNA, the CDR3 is TGCGCCAGCAGGCCAGGCACCTCCTACGAGCAGTACTTC. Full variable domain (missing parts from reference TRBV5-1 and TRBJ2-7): KAGVTQTPRYLIKTRGQQVTLSCSPISGHRSVSWYQQTPGQGLQFLFEYFSETQRNKGNFPGRFSGRQFSNSRSEMNVSTLELGDSALYLCASRPGTSYEQYFGPGTRLTVT.